This T cell receptor (beta chain) was identified in a study of metastatic and nonmetastatic thyroid tumors. Germline V lookup: CDR1 MNHEY, CDR2 SMNVEV (reference sequence). The CDR3 is made up of 14 amino acids. Trimming stripped 4 bases from V and 11 bases from J, with 18 bases between. MiXCR was used by TCRdb to re-call the PCR reads. The repertoire includes approximately 41,000 clones, roughly 31% of them detected once, and more than 8% sits in the top ten. No treatment had been given to any patient before thyroid surgery. The chain carries TRBV27 and TRBJ1-5, with D maybe TRBD1 (5 bases). The sample comprised blood. The sequence derives from a male donor with papillary thyroid cancer or a benign thyroid nodule (not recorded which). Some clones in this sample may be carry-over from other donors' samples. As DNA, the CDR3 is TGTGCCAGCAGTTCTGGAGTCAGCCCAGGGACCCAGCATTTT. Its translation is CASSSGVSPGTQHF.